A single sample gave rise to the 24 T cell receptor beta chains below, sequenced in a study of T cell repertoires in cytomegalovirus infection. TCRdb re-called the reads through MiXCR, storing one row per CDR3 protein. In the table there are some 700,000 distinct CDR3 sequences, 35% of which are singletons. The specimen sequenced was PBMCs. The source of these receptors is a human donor in good health (CMV status not recorded). Some clones in this sample may be carry-over from other donors' samples.

This clonotype came up a few times. The rearrangement joins TRBV7-3 to TRBJ1-1; no firm D call. CDR3 length equals 14 residues. Trimming removed 5 bases from V and 3 bases from J, with 13 bases in between. Germline CDR1 and CDR2: SGHTA and FQGTGA. CDR3 sequence: CASSGGFKDTEAFF. In nucleotides, the CDR3 is TGTGCCAGCAGCGGTGGGTTTAAGGACACTGAAGCTTTCTTT. Filled out from reference TRBV7-3 and TRBJ1-1, the complete variable domain reads GAGVSQTPSNKVTEKGKYVELRCDPISGHTALYWYRQSLGQGPEFLIYFQGTGAADDSGLPNDRFFAVRPEGSVSTLKIQRTERGDSAVYLCASSGGFKDTEAFFGQGTRLTVV.

This clonotype was counted only a few times. The V and J genes are TRBV7-8 and TRBJ2-4, with 8 bases matching TRBD1. J was trimmed by 7 bases and V by 1 base; bases with no gene match: 6. CDR3 length equals 15 residues. Germline V gene lookup returns CDR1 SGHVS and CDR2 FQNEAQ. The CDR3 DNA follows: TGTGCCAGCAGCTTAGGGACAGGGACCGAGAACATTCAGTACTTC. It encodes CASSLGTGTENIQYF.

This clonotype was seen only a few times. The rearrangement joins TRBV28 to TRBJ1-5; D gene uncertain. The germline gives CDR1 MDHEN, CDR2 SYDVKM. The CDR3 covers 16 residues. With 7 bases removed from V and 0 bases from J, the gap between germline ends came to 16 bases. This chain's CDR3 is CASISSGTNSNQPQHF. The CDR3 DNA is TGTGCCAGCATCAGTTCGGGTACCAATAGCAATCAGCCCCAGCATTTT. Full variable domain (rest looked up from reference TRBV28 and TRBJ1-5): DVKVTQSSRYLVKRTGEKVFLECVQDMDHENMFWYRQDPGLGLRLIYFSYDVKMKEKGDIPEGYSVSREKKERFSLILESASTNQTSMYLCASISSGTNSNQPQHFGDGTRLSIL.

The chain couples TRBV14 to TRBJ2-3; D gene unclear. V lost 0 bases to trimming and J lost 3 bases, with 10 bases between them. CDR3 length equals 15 residues. From germline, CDR1 is SGHDN and CDR2 FVKESK. The CDR3 sequence: CASSQEKEGTDTQYF. CDR3 nucleotide sequence: TGTGCCAGCAGCCAAGAAAAGGAAGGAACAGATACGCAGTATTTT.

At least ten counts were recorded for this clonotype. The V gene is TRBV5-4, the J gene TRBJ2-3, with 7 bases fitting TRBD2. The CDR3 extends over 15 amino acids. Germline CDR1 reads SGHNT; CDR2 reads YYREEE (reference sequence). With 1 base clipped from V and 3 bases from J, the junction kept 5 bases outside the gene matches. Here the CDR3 DNA reads TGTGCCAGCAGCTTGCGCCGGGAGGTGACAGATACGCAGTATTTT. It translates to CASSLRREVTDTQYF.

This clonotype was counted many times. V gene TRBV4-1 combines with J gene TRBJ1-5; no definite D call. CDR1 MGHRA and CDR2 YSYEKL come from the germline V gene. The CDR3 length is 14 residues. Trimming took off 4 bases at V and 5 bases at J, with 12 bases between the two ends. CDR3 in amino acids: CASSRVMWDQPQHF. CDR3 bases: TGCGCCAGCAGCCGCGTTATGTGGGATCAGCCCCAGCATTTT.

There are a few counts of this clonotype. The rearrangement uses TRBV12-3 or TRBV12-4 and TRBJ1-1, with TRBD1 matching 8 bases. The CDR3 loop spans 15 amino acids. J was trimmed by 3 bases and V by 6 bases; bases with no gene match: 9. The CDR3 protein is CASRPLTGADTEAFF. CDR3 sequence (DNA): TGTGCCAGCAGGCCCCTGACAGGGGCTGACACTGAAGCTTTCTTT.

V usage is TRBV28 and J usage is TRBJ2-4; a possible D gene is TRBD2 (6 bases). V lost 4 bases and J lost 1, with 14 bases in between. This CDR3 contains 16 residues. CDR1 is MDHEN and CDR2 is SYDVKM in the germline V gene. CDR3 nucleotide sequence: TGTGCCAGCAGTTCGGGACTGAGAAGGGCCAAAAACATTCAGTACTTC. As protein: CASSSGLRRAKNIQYF.

The V call is TRBV2, the J call TRBJ1-2; D remains unclear. The germline V and J ends were trimmed by 2 bases and 1 base, with 8 bases remaining between them. This CDR3 has 14 amino acids. Per germline, CDR1 SNHLY and CDR2 FYNNEI. The CDR3 region is CASSETRDNYGYTF. In DNA form, the CDR3 reads TGTGCCAGCAGTGAAACAAGGGATAACTATGGCTACACCTTC.

A note on this clonotype: Germline is not matched at one junction end, which may reflect a read error. The chain joins TRBV7-6 to TRBJ2-2; perhaps TRBD1 as D (6 bases). CDR1 is SGHVS and CDR2 is FNYEAQ in the germline V gene. CDR3 length: 16 amino acids. CDR3 in DNA: TGTGCTAGCAGCTTAACCCCGCAGGGGCAGTCCGGGGAGCTGTTTTTT. Translating gives CASSLTPQGQSGELFF. The full variable domain, rest sourced from reference TRBV7-6 and TRBJ2-2, is GAGVSQSPRYKVTKRGQDVALRCDPISGHVSLYWYRQALGQGPEFLTYFNYEAQQDKSGLPNDRFSAERPEGSISTLTIQRTEQRDSAMYRCASSLTPQGQSGELFFGEGSRLTVL.

This clonotype was counted a few times. The chain carries TRBV29-1 and TRBJ2-3, with TRBD2 matching over 11 bases. The CDR3 sequence is 14 residues long. Germline loops: CDR1 SQVTM, CDR2 ANQGSEA. J lost 4 bases, V lost 5 bases, and 5 bases had no gene match. The DNA of the CDR3 is TGCAGCGTTTGGACTAGCGGGTTCGCAGATACGCAGTATTTT. Protein sequence: CSVWTSGFADTQYF.

V and J are TRBV24-1 and TRBJ2-5; no reliable D call. V lost 2 bases to trimming and J lost 9 bases, with 12 bases between them. Per the germline V gene, CDR1 is KGHDR and CDR2 is SFDVKD. The CDR3 is made up of 13 amino acids. The CDR3 loop reads CATSDYSPLPQYF. CDR3 sequence (DNA): TGTGCCACCAGTGATTATTCTCCCCTCCCCCAGTACTTC.

Points on this clonotype: Germline and junction disagree at one end, which may indicate a read error. The chain recombines TRBV7-2 with TRBJ1-4; D might be TRBD1 (5 bases). Per the germline V gene, CDR1 is SGHTA and CDR2 is FQGNSA. The CDR3 loop spans 12 amino acids. Here the CDR3 reads CASSHLRGQTVF. The CDR3 DNA follows: TGTGCCAGCAGCCACCTTCGGGGCCAGACCGTTTTT.

This clonotype was found a few times. The chain uses TRBV28 and TRBJ1-2; 8 nucleotides match TRBD1. V lost 4 bases to trimming and J lost 6 bases; unmatched junction nucleotides: 10. The CDR3 runs 15 residues. The germline V gene encodes CDR1 MDHEN and CDR2 SYDVKM. The CDR3 loop is CASSSYMETGDGYTF. As DNA, the CDR3 is TGTGCCAGCAGTTCTTATATGGAGACAGGGGATGGCTACACCTTC.

This clonotype was seen a handful of times. The CDR3 region is CASSGTSGRAVDTQYF. In DNA form, the CDR3 reads TGTGCCAGCAGCGGAACTAGCGGGAGGGCGGTGGATACGCAGTATTTT. V is TRBV7-6 and J is TRBJ2-3, with TRBD2 matching over 13 bases. CDR3 size: 16 residues. Germline assignment: CDR1 SGHVS and CDR2 FNYEAQ. Losses at the gene ends were 5 bases for V and 6 bases for J; bases not matched to a gene: 8.

This rearrangement joins TRBV4-2 to TRBJ2-2; tentatively, D is TRBD2 (5 bases). Per the germline V gene, CDR1 is LGHNA and CDR2 is YNFKEQ. With 0 bases removed from V and 8 bases from J, the gap between germline ends came to 10 bases. The CDR3 sequence is 14 residues long. The CDR3 loop reads CASSQDIGEGELFF. In DNA, the CDR3 is TGTGCCAGCAGCCAAGATATCGGGGAAGGGGAGCTGTTTTTT.

This CDR3 reads CSVRTDAYEQYF. In DNA, the CDR3 is TGCAGCGTTAGGACAGACGCGTACGAGCAGTACTTC. J is TRBJ2-7 and V is TRBV29-1; D might be TRBD1 (6 bases). The CDR3 is 12 residues long. Germline CDR1 and CDR2: SQVTM and ANQGSEA. The germline V and J ends were trimmed by 5 bases and 4 bases, with 12 bases remaining between them.

This clonotype was found once. The DNA is omitted, as the CDR3 cannot be located on it reliably, and the CDR3 follows TCRdb's listing. The V gene is TRBV28, the J gene TRBJ2-7; the DNA was not used to check the table's D call, TRBD1. Looked up from germline, CDR1 is MDHEN and CDR2 is SYDVKM. The CDR3 sequence runs 14 residues, both termini included. CDR3: CASSLSVGQGSESF.

V and J are TRBV20-1 and TRBJ2-7, with D unresolved. Germline V CDR1 and CDR2: DFQATT, SNEGSKA (reference sequence). V lost 1 base and J lost 5, with 9 bases in between. The CDR3 loop spans 12 amino acids. CDR3 nucleotide sequence: TGCAGTGCTAGAGGACTCCCCCACGAGCAGTACTTC. Amino acids: CSARGLPHEQYF.

Remarks on this clonotype: An end of the junction does not agree with germline; a read error may underlie this. The V and J genes are TRBV7-2 and TRBJ2-5; a possible D gene is TRBD2 (5 bases). Germline CDR1 is SGHTA and CDR2 is FQGNSA. This CDR3 has 15 residues. In DNA, the CDR3 is TGTGCCAGAAGCTTAGCCAGCGGATCCCAAGAGACCCAGTACTTC. It codes for CARSLASGSQETQYF.

The chain is built from TRBV7-9 and TRBJ2-1, with TRBD2 as a possible D gene (5 bases). Germline V gene sequence: CDR1 SEHNR, CDR2 FQNEAQ (reference sequence). V lost 8 bases and J 8 bases, leaving 13 bases between the germline ends. The CDR3 consists of 12 residues. CDR3 bases: TGTGCCAGCGGGAGCGGTCCACATGAGCAGTTCTTC. This codes for CASGSGPHEQFF.

The V call is TRBV3-1, the J call TRBJ2-6; D may be TRBD2 (6 bases). Trimming pared 1 base from V and 4 bases from J, leaving 17 bases between. Germline CDR1 and CDR2: LGHDT and YNNKEL (reference sequence). The CDR3 has 18 residues. CDR3 sequence reads: CASSQVGAGLQGANVLTF. CDR3 nucleotide sequence: TGTGCCAGCAGCCAAGTTGGGGCGGGACTTCAGGGGGCCAACGTCCTGACTTTC.

This clonotype was observed many times. CDR3 loop: CASKRGNEQFF. In DNA form, the CDR3 reads TGTGCCAGCAAGCGGGGCAATGAGCAGTTCTTC. The chain links TRBV28 to TRBJ2-1; 7 nucleotides agree with TRBD2. V lost 7 bases to trimming and J lost 6 bases; unmatched junction nucleotides: 0. Germline assignment: CDR1 MDHEN and CDR2 SYDVKM. The CDR3 contains 11 residues.

V and J are TRBV6-2 or TRBV6-3 and TRBJ2-7; D gene unclear. V dropped 5 bases and J dropped 0 bases, with 11 bases sitting between them. CDR1 is MNHEY and CDR2 is SVGEGT in the germline V gene. CDR3 length: 14 residues. CDR3 sequence: CASSQTRLSYEQYF. The DNA of the CDR3 is TGTGCCAGCAGTCAGACGCGCCTCTCCTACGAGCAGTACTTC.